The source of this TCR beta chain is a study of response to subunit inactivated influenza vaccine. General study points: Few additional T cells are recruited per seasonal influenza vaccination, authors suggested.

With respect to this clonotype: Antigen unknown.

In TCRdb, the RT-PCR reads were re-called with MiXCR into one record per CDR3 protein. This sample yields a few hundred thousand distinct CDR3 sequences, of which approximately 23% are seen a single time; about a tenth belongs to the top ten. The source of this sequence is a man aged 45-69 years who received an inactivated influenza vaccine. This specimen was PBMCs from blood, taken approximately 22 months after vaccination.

The CDR3 region has the DNA TGCGCCAGCAGCTTTGGTTCGTCACCCGAGACCCAGTACTTC. As protein: CASSFGSSPETQYF. J is TRBJ2-5 and V is TRBV5-1; D is uncertain. There are 14 residues in the CDR3. The V gene lost 2 bases and the J gene lost 5 bases, with 13 bases spanning the gap. Germline CDR1 reads SGHRS; CDR2 reads YFSETQ.